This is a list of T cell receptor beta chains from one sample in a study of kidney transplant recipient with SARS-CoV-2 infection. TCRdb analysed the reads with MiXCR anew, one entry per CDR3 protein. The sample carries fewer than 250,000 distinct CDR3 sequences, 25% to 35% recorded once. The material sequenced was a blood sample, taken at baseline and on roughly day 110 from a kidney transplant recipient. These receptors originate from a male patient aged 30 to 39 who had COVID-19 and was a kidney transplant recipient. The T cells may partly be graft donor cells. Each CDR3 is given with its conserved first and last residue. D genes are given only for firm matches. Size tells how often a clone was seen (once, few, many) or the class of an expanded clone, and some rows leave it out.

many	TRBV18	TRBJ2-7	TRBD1	CASSAWVIRKGQGALEQYF	TGTGCCAGCTCAGCCTGGGTTATCCGCAAGGGACAGGGGGCGCTTGAGCAGTACTTC
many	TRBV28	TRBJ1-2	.	CASSIRTAVNYGYTF	TGTGCCAGCAGTATTCGGACAGCAGTCAACTATGGCTACACCTTC
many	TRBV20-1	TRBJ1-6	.	CSARNMINSPLHF	TGCAGTGCTAGAAACATGATTAATTCACCCCTCCACTTT
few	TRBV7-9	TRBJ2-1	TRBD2	CASSLATLAYGLAGEVGNEQFF	TGTGCCAGCAGCTTGGCAACCCTGGCTTACGGGCTAGCGGGAGAAGTCGGCAATGAGCAGTTCTTC
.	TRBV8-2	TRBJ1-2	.	CGSMRVDSRKTYGYTF	TGTGGCAGTATGAGGGTTGATAGCCGAAAGACCTATGGCTACACCTTC
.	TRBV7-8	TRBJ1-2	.	CASSSERFTRKTYGYTF	TGTGCCAGCAGCAGCGAAAGGTTTACCCGAAAGACCTATGGCTACACCTTC
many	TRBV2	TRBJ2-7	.	CASNSAGSPYEQYF	TGTGCCAGCAATTCCGCGGGTTCTCCTTACGAGCAGTACTTC
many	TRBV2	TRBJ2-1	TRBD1	CASGTGANNEQFF	TGTGCCAGCGGGACAGGGGCCAACAATGAGCAGTTCTTC
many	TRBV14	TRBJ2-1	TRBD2	CASSPGVAGFGGGQFF	TGTGCCAGCAGCCCCGGAGTAGCGGGATTTGGGGGTGGGCAGTTCTTC
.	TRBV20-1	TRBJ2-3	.	CSASPRADTQYF	TGCAGTGCTAGTCCCAGAGCAGATACGCAGTATTTT
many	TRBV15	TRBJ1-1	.	CATSRVRGMNTEAFF	TGTGCCACCAGCAGAGTTCGGGGGATGAACACTGAAGCTTTCTTT
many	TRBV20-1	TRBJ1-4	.	CSAWDPNEKLFF	TGCAGTGCTTGGGACCCAAATGAAAAACTGTTTTTT